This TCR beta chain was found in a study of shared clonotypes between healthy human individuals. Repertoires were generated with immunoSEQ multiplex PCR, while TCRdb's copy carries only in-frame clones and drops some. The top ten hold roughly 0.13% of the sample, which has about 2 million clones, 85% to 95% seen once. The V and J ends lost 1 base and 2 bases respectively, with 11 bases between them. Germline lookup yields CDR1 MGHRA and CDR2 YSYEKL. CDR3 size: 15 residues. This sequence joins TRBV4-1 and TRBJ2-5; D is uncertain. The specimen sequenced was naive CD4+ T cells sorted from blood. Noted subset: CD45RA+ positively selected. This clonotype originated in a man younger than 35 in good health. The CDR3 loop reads CASSQGTGVQETQYF. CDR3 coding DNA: TGCGCCAGCAGCCAAGGGACGGGTGTGCAAGAGACCCAGTACTTC.